The 31 T cell receptor beta chains in this list originate from one sample, sequenced in a study of control samples from healthy donors and cancer patients. Repertoires were generated with immunoSEQ multiplex PCR, while TCRdb's copy carries only in-frame clones and drops some. The sample consists of 150,000 to 200,000 clones, 80% to 90% of them appearing once. Input material: blood. These receptors originate from a woman aged 30 to 39 in good health.

The chain employs TRBV5-6 and TRBJ1-2; D not certain. CDR3 size: 11 residues. Between the trimmed V and J ends, which lost 0 bases and 10 bases, there was a span of 7 bases. Germline V CDR1 and CDR2: SGHDT, YYEEEE. Here the CDR3 DNA reads TGTGCCAGCAGCTTGGCTCGAGACTACACCTTC. It codes for CASSLARDYTF.

CDR3: CASSLFRDRGLMQYF. Here the CDR3 DNA reads TGTGCCAGCAGCTTATTCCGGGACAGGGGGCTTATGCAGTATTTT. This rearrangement joins TRBV7-9 to TRBJ2-3, with TRBD1 matching 12 bases. Germline V gives CDR1 SEHNR, CDR2 FQNEAQ (reference sequence). J lost 11 bases, V lost 2 bases, and 8 bases had no gene match. The CDR3 is 15 residues long.

This clone was counted between two and nine times. The chain carries TRBV29-1 and TRBJ2-7; D possibly corresponds to TRBD2 (5 bases). V was cut by 0 bases and J by 6 bases, with 15 bases left in between. Germline loops: CDR1 SQVTM, CDR2 ANQGSEA. CDR3 length: 14 amino acids. The CDR3 loop reads CSVEDDPSGGEQYF. DNA for the CDR3: TGCAGCGTTGAAGACGACCCGAGTGGAGGCGAGCAGTACTTC.

The rearrangement uses TRBV7-2 and TRBJ2-6, with unresolved D. The CDR3 totals 14 residues. Looked up from germline, CDR1 is SGHTA and CDR2 is FQGNSA. Trimming pared 0 bases from V and 1 base from J, leaving 1 base between. The CDR3 sequence: CASSLASGANVLTF. In DNA form, the CDR3 reads TGTGCCAGCAGCTTAGCTTCTGGGGCCAACGTCCTGACTTTC.

The chain combines TRBV6-6 with TRBJ1-1; possibly TRBD1 for D (6 bases). The germline gives CDR1 MNHNY, CDR2 SVGAGI (reference sequence). CDR3 length: 16 amino acids. V was pared by 1 base and J by 5 bases, with 17 bases between. The chain's CDR3 is CASSYYPRGGKTEAFF. The DNA for the CDR3 is TGTGCCAGCAGTTACTACCCCAGGGGTGGGAAGACTGAAGCTTTCTTT.

The chain recombines TRBV21-1 with TRBJ2-1; the table's TRBD2 call for D was not verified on the DNA. TRBV21-1 corresponds to a pseudogene. This CDR3 has 15 amino acids. The CDR3 bases are TGTGCCAGCAGCAAAGAGAGGGGAGGGCACAATGAGCAGTTCTTC. Residues: CASSKERGGHNEQFF.

This clone was seen just once. This chain's CDR3 is CASSRTGLGNTIYF. As DNA, the CDR3 is TGTGCCAGCAGTCGGACAGGGCTTGGAAACACCATATATTTT. The rearrangement joins TRBV6-5 to TRBJ1-3, with 8 bases fitting TRBD1. V shed 5 bases and J 3 bases; nucleotides not matched to a gene: 3. CDR1 is MNHEY, CDR2 SVGAGI, per germline. The CDR3 runs to 14 residues.

V and J are TRBV5-1 and TRBJ2-7, with D tentatively TRBD1 (9 bases). Germline values: CDR1 SGHRS, CDR2 YFSETQ. This CDR3 comprises 15 residues. V dropped 7 bases and J dropped 5 bases, with 22 bases sitting between them. The CDR3 DNA is TGCGCCAGCGGACACAGGGGGCGAGCGGGAGACGAGCAGTACTTC. Residues: CASGHRGRAGDEQYF.

The chain combines TRBV2 with TRBJ2-7; unclear D gene. This CDR3 spans 10 amino acids. Looked up from germline, CDR1 is SNHLY and CDR2 is FYNNEI. Trimming removed 7 bases at V and 6 bases at J, with 7 bases between. DNA for the CDR3: TGTGCCAGCACAGGTTGCGAGCAGTACGTC. Protein product: CASTGCEQYV.

This clone was observed once. The chain recombines TRBV2 with TRBJ2-1, with D perhaps given as TRBD1 or TRBD2 (5 bases each). The V end lost 6 bases, the J end lost 2 bases, and 14 bases lay between the germline ends. The length of the CDR3 is 15 residues. CDR1 and CDR2 from the germline V gene are SNHLY and FYNNEI. The CDR3 loop is CASRTGPAPYNEQFF. CDR3 nucleotide sequence: TGTGCCAGCAGGACGGGACCAGCCCCCTACAATGAGCAGTTCTTC.

The chain employs TRBV7-9 and TRBJ2-5, with D possibly called TRBD1 or TRBD2 (6 bases each). Germline V CDR1 and CDR2: SEHNR, FQNEAQ (reference sequence). The CDR3 totals 14 residues. Between the trimmed V and J ends, which lost 3 bases and 2 bases, there was a span of 10 bases. The CDR3 nucleotides are TGTGCCAGCAGCTTTGGAGGGGGTCAAGAGACCCAGTACTTC. This sequence encodes CASSFGGGQETQYF.

This clone showed up just a few times. The chain combines TRBV5-1 with TRBJ2-7, with D uncertain. The V gene lost 2 bases and the J gene lost 6 bases, with 15 bases spanning the gap. Germline V CDR1 and CDR2: SGHRS, YFSETQ. This CDR3 has 14 residues. The CDR3 here is CASSFALGTGEQYF. The CDR3, as DNA: TGCGCCAGCAGCTTCGCGCTGGGAACCGGCGAGCAGTACTTC.

V is TRBV19 and J is TRBJ1-2, with 7 positions matching TRBD1. Losses at the gene ends were 5 bases for V and 0 bases for J; bases not matched to a gene: 3. The CDR3 is made up of 14 amino acids. CDR1 LNHDA and CDR2 SQIVND come from the germline V gene (reference sequence). CDR3 sequence reads: CASSADRANYGYTF. CDR3 sequence (DNA): TGTGCCAGTAGTGCCGACAGGGCTAACTATGGCTACACCTTC. The whole variable domain, remainder taken from reference TRBV19 and TRBJ1-2, is DGGITQSPKYLFRKEGQNVTLSCEQNLNHDAMYWYRQDPGQGLRLIYYSQIVNDFQKGDIAEGYSVSREKKESFPLTVTSAQKNPTAFYLCASSADRANYGYTFGSGTRLTVV.

This rearrangement joins TRBV19 to TRBJ1-1, with 9 bases lining up with TRBD1. V lost 6 bases to trimming and J lost 4 bases; unmatched junction nucleotides: 18. From germline, CDR1 is LNHDA and CDR2 SQIVND (reference sequence). The CDR3 contains 18 residues. In DNA form, the CDR3 reads TGTGCCAGTAGCTTCCCGACCGGGACAGGGCTAGGTATCACTGAAGCTTTCTTT. Its translation: CASSFPTGTGLGITEAFF.

The chain is built from TRBV19 and TRBJ1-3, with 10 positions matching TRBD1. Germline assignment: CDR1 LNHDA and CDR2 SQIVND (reference sequence). The CDR3 is 14 amino acids. V gave up 5 bases and J gave up 4 bases; unmatched junction bases: 2. The CDR3 sequence is CASSLGQGGNTIYF. DNA of the CDR3: TGTGCCAGTAGTTTGGGACAGGGGGGAAACACCATATATTTT.

This clone was observed a few times. The chain uses TRBV6-4 and TRBJ1-1; no clear D gene. Germline V gives CDR1 MRHNA, CDR2 SNTAGT. V gave up 8 bases and J gave up 2 bases, with 15 bases separating them. The CDR3 runs 14 residues. CDR3 sequence reads: CASRDTIRNTEAFF. CDR3 nucleotides: TGTGCCAGCCGCGACACCATACGAAACACTGAAGCTTTCTTT.

The chain recombines TRBV27 with TRBJ1-6, with a tentative D call TRBD1 (5 bases). Germline-derived CDR1 and CDR2 are MNHEY and SMNVEV (reference sequence). The CDR3 totals 15 residues. V lost 2 bases and J 5 bases, leaving 10 bases between the germline ends. In DNA form, the CDR3 reads TGTGCCAGCAGTTTAGGGGGGGTGGATAATTCACCCCTCCACTTT. This sequence encodes CASSLGGVDNSPLHF.

This clone was observed once. This chain links TRBV19 with TRBJ1-6; the D is unclear. The germline V gene encodes CDR1 LNHDA and CDR2 SQIVND (reference sequence). The germline V and J ends were trimmed by 2 bases and 5 bases, with 13 bases remaining between them. This CDR3 has 16 amino acids. The CDR3 DNA is TGTGCCAGTAGTATACGGTCCTACGGGGATAATTCACCCCTCCACTTT. Its protein product is CASSIRSYGDNSPLHF.

The chain has TRBV7-9 and TRBJ2-3, with 7 bases identical to TRBD1. The germline gives CDR1 SEHNR, CDR2 FQNEAQ (reference sequence). Trimming removed 5 bases from V and 1 base from J; junction bases left unmatched: 15. The CDR3 has 18 amino acids. The CDR3 loop is CASSLGVAGTARTDTQYF. Here the CDR3 DNA reads TGTGCCAGCAGCCTAGGTGTAGCTGGGACAGCGCGCACAGATACGCAGTATTTT. Based on the CDR3 plus reference TRBV7-9 and TRBJ2-3, the full variable domain is DTGVSQNPRHKITKRGQNVTFRCDPISEHNRLYWYRQTLGQGPEFLTYFQNEAQLEKSRLLSDRFSAERPKGSFSTLEIQRTEQGDSAMYLCASSLGVAGTARTDTQYFGPGTRLTVL.

The chain is built from TRBV5-1 and TRBJ2-3, with 7 bases aligning to TRBD1. The junction had 9 bases not matched to a gene; V was cut back by 4 bases and J by 4 bases. The CDR3 is made up of 15 amino acids. Germline values: CDR1 SGHRS, CDR2 YFSETQ. The CDR3 protein is CASSQDRVAADTQYF. For the CDR3, the DNA is TGCGCCAGCAGCCAAGACAGGGTTGCGGCAGATACGCAGTATTTT.

This clone was seen only a few times. This chain links TRBV7-8 with TRBJ2-1; 12 bases are shared with TRBD2. Unmatched junction bases numbered 8, after V lost 4 bases and J lost 7 bases. Germline V lookup: CDR1 SGHVS, CDR2 FQNEAQ. The CDR3 extends over 16 amino acids. CDR3 DNA: TGTGCCAGCAGCTCAAGACTAGCGGGAGATATGAATGAGCAGTTCTTC. It translates to CASSSRLAGDMNEQFF.

The chain links TRBV11-2 to TRBJ2-5, with 7 nucleotides matching TRBD2. Trimming at V came to 2 bases and at J to 3 bases, leaving 15 bases not matched to a gene. The CDR3 contains 18 residues. From germline, CDR1 is SGHAT and CDR2 FQNNGV. The CDR3 is CASSLLYRPSGAKETQYF. In nucleotides, the CDR3 is TGTGCCAGCAGCTTATTATATCGTCCTAGCGGAGCTAAAGAGACCCAGTACTTC.

The gene calls are TRBV19 and TRBJ2-1, with unresolved D. Germline V gene lookup returns CDR1 LNHDA and CDR2 SQIVND (reference sequence). Trimming removed 1 base from V and 9 bases from J, with 16 bases in between. This CDR3 comprises 15 residues. CDR3 sequence reads: CASSIGRSSPAEQFF. CDR3 coding DNA: TGTGCCAGTAGTATAGGTCGGAGTAGCCCGGCTGAGCAGTTCTTC.

This chain connects TRBV6-5 to TRBJ2-2; D gene uncertain. The CDR3 has 15 residues. The V end was cut by 1 base, the J end by 4 bases, with 10 bases between. Germline V gives CDR1 MNHEY, CDR2 SVGAGI. This CDR3 reads CASSYFPASTGELFF. The CDR3 DNA is TGTGCCAGCAGTTACTTCCCAGCAAGCACCGGGGAGCTGTTTTTT.

The chain uses TRBV4-2 and TRBJ1-5; TRBD1 might be the D (5 bases). Trimming cost V 1 base and J 1 base, with 11 bases left between them. There are 16 residues in the CDR3. CDR1 LGHNA and CDR2 YNFKEQ come from the germline V gene. This chain's CDR3 is CASSQGGGESNQPQHF. In DNA form, the CDR3 reads TGTGCCAGCAGCCAAGGGGGAGGGGAAAGCAATCAGCCCCAGCATTTT.

This chain uses TRBV4-1 with TRBJ1-3; D not certain. There are 14 residues in the CDR3. V was pared by 2 bases and J by 3 bases, with 8 bases between. Germline loops: CDR1 MGHRA, CDR2 YSYEKL. CDR3 residues: CASSQYVGGNTIYF. The CDR3 DNA is TGCGCCAGCAGCCAATACGTTGGTGGAAACACCATATATTTT.

The count of this clone is one. The chain couples TRBV6-5 to TRBJ2-2; no reliable D call. Trimming removed 2 bases from V and 0 bases from J, with 7 bases in between. Looked up from germline, CDR1 is MNHEY and CDR2 is SVGAGI. The CDR3 contains 15 residues. CDR3 nucleotides: TGTGCCAGCAGTTACCGTACAGCGAACACCGGGGAGCTGTTTTTT. It specifies CASSYRTANTGELFF.

The chain carries TRBV10-2 and TRBJ2-3; D may be TRBD1 (5 bases). V dropped 0 bases and J dropped 4 bases, with 23 bases sitting between them. Germline loops: CDR1 WSHSY, CDR2 SAAADI. The CDR3 is 19 amino acids. The CDR3 is CASSESMGRGDPNPDTQYF. The CDR3 nucleotides read TGCGCCAGCAGTGAGTCAATGGGGCGCGGAGACCCTAACCCAGATACGCAGTATTTT.

This chain connects TRBV11-2 to TRBJ1-2; D gene ambiguous. The CDR3 is 16 amino acids. Looked up from germline, CDR1 is SGHAT and CDR2 is FQNNGV. Trimming removed 2 bases at V and 2 bases at J, with 15 bases between. For the CDR3, the DNA is TGTGCCAGCAGCTTACGTGAGACGGCCTTCAACTATGGCTACACCTTC. Amino acid sequence: CASSLRETAFNYGYTF.

This chain joins TRBV5-1 and TRBJ1-2; D remains unclear. Trimming removed 2 bases at V and 4 bases at J, with 21 bases between. The length of the CDR3 is 17 residues. Germline loops: CDR1 SGHRS, CDR2 YFSETQ. The CDR3 DNA reads as TGCGCCAGCAGCTTTGGTGGGGTTGAGCTATTGACCTATGGCTACACCTTC. This sequence encodes CASSFGGVELLTYGYTF. Drawing the rest from reference TRBV5-1 and TRBJ1-2, the complete variable domain is KAGVTQTPRYLIKTRGQQVTLSCSPISGHRSVSWYQQTPGQGLQFLFEYFSETQRNKGNFPGRFSGRQFSNSRSEMNVSTLELGDSALYLCASSFGGVELLTYGYTFGSGTRLTVV.

This chain links TRBV19 with TRBJ1-2, with 9 bases that match TRBD1. This CDR3 has 16 residues. Germline trimming cut 6 bases from V and 0 bases from J; bases unmatched to any gene: 8. Germline V gives CDR1 LNHDA, CDR2 SQIVND (reference sequence). As DNA, the CDR3 is TGTGCCAGTAGAGTGACAGGGGGTCGGGCTAACTATGGCTACACCTTC. This codes for CASRVTGGRANYGYTF.